The rows below give T cell receptor beta chains drawn from one sample of a study of graft-versus-host responses after intestinal transplantation. No antigen is known for these receptors. Repertoires were generated with immunoSEQ multiplex PCR, while TCRdb's copy carries only in-frame clones and drops some. The repertoire holds around 110,000 clones, approximately 90% seen once, with approximately 0.18% in the top ten. This specimen consisted of unstimulated CD4+ T cells sorted from spleen or lymph node cells, obtained before intestinal transplant. These receptors were collected from a human donor who received an intestinal transplant. CDR3s include the opening cysteine and the closing phenylalanine or tryptophan. D genes are given only for firm matches. Clone size is given for some rows only: seen once, a few or many times, or a class if the clone is expanded.

j_gene	d_gene	v_gene	abundance	CDR3nt	CDR3aa
TRBJ2-1	.	TRBV2	.	TGTGCCAGCAGCCCGAACCTTGGTACTTGGCAGTTCTTC	CASSPNLGTWQFF
TRBJ2-1	.	TRBV19	.	TGTGCCAGTAGTAGTCGGCGGAATGAGCAGTTCTTC	CASSSRRNEQFF
TRBJ2-1	.	TRBV27	.	TGTGCCAGCGGTTGGGACTCACTCTCCTACAATGAGCAGTTCTTC	CASGWDSLSYNEQFF
TRBJ2-3	TRBD1	TRBV29-1	.	TGCAGCGTTGAGGTGTGGGGACAGGGGACAGATACGCAGTATTTT	CSVEVWGQGTDTQYF
TRBJ1-1	TRBD1	TRBV28	.	TGTGCCAGCAGTCCCAGACAGGGGCGTGGTGAAGCTTTCTTT	CASSPRQGRGEAFF
TRBJ1-2	.	TRBV5-4	.	TGTGCCAGCAGCGGCGGTAGCTTTGGCTACACCTTC	CASSGGSFGYTF
TRBJ1-5	TRBD1	TRBV19	.	TGTGCCAGTAGTATAGCGACAGGGGGAAATCAGCCCCAGCATTTT	CASSIATGGNQPQHF
TRBJ2-1	TRBD2	TRBV10-3	.	TGTGCCATCAGCGGACCGAGACTAGCGGATCCCTACAATGAGCAGTTCTTC	CAISGPRLADPYNEQFF
TRBJ1-2	.	TRBV29-1	.	TGCAGCGCTGCCGGGGGAAACTATGGCTACACCTTC	CSAAGGNYGYTF
TRBJ2-3	.	TRBV5-1	once	TGCGCCAGCAGCTTGCGGGAGATTGGTACAGATACGCAGTATTTT	CASSLREIGTDTQYF
TRBJ1-4	.	TRBV4-3	.	TGCGCCAGCAGCCACATAAAGCCGAGGGGGTCTAATGAAAAACTGTTTTTT	CASSHIKPRGSNEKLFF
TRBJ2-2	.	TRBV6-1	once	TGTGCCAGCAGGAGACAGGGTGGGACTGGGGAGCTGTTTTTT	CASRRQGGTGELFF
TRBJ1-5	TRBD1	TRBV6-5	.	TGTGCCAGCAGAGCGGGACAGGGACGTCAGCCCCAGCATTTT	CASRAGQGRQPQHF
TRBJ2-3	TRBD2	TRBV7-9	.	TGTGCCAGCAGCCCAACCGGGAGGGCGGGGGCCGAGGCAGATACGCAGTATTTT	CASSPTGRAGAEADTQYF
TRBJ2-7	.	TRBV12-1	.	TGTGCCAGCAGCTTTCCGGACAGGGTCCCCTACGAGCAGTACTTC	CASSFPDRVPYEQYF
TRBJ1-1	.	TRBV30	.	TGTGCCTGGGCTAGGACTATGAACACTGAAGCTTTCTTT	CAWARTMNTEAFF
TRBJ2-5	TRBD1	TRBV7-2	.	TGTGCCAGCAGCCCGACAGGGGGAGGAGAGACCCAGTACTTC	CASSPTGGGETQYF
TRBJ2-1	TRBD2	TRBV7-2	.	TGTGCCAGCAGCTCCTTGACTAGCGGGGGGAGGGATGAGCAGTTCTTC	CASSSLTSGGRDEQFF
TRBJ2-2	.	TRBV7-2	.	TGTGCCAGCAGCCTCCAGGGCACCGGGGAGCTGTTTTTT	CASSLQGTGELFF
TRBJ2-2	.	TRBV11-2	.	TGTGCCAGCAGCTTGAGGGTCGCCACCGGGGAGCTGTTTTTT	CASSLRVATGELFF
TRBJ1-6	.	TRBV6-6	.	TGTGCCAGCAGTCTGCAGGGTTCACCCCTCCACTTT	CASSLQGSPLHF
TRBJ2-2	.	TRBV7-9	.	TGTGCCAGCAACCGGGATACCGGGGAGCTGTTTTTT	CASNRDTGELFF
TRBJ1-1	.	TRBV10-1	.	TGCGCCAGCAGACCAGACTTGAACACTGAAGCTTTCTTT	CASRPDLNTEAFF
TRBJ1-5	TRBD1	TRBV6-1	.	TGTGCCAGCAGTGAAGGGGCAGGGGGATATCAGCCCCAGCATTTT	CASSEGAGGYQPQHF
TRBJ1-2	TRBD1	TRBV30	.	TGTGCCTGGAGTGTACCCGCCACGAGCCGGGACAGGGGTAGCGCTGGCTACACCTTC	CAWSVPATSRDRGSAGYTF
TRBJ1-1	.	TRBV6-6	.	TGTGCCAGCAGTTACTCGAGGAGGGGAGCTGAAGCTTTCTTT	CASSYSRRGAEAFF
TRBJ1-2	.	TRBV18	.	TGTGCCAGCTCCCAAAAACAGGGATTCGATGGCTACACCTTC	CASSQKQGFDGYTF
TRBJ2-7	TRBD1	TRBV28	.	TGTGCCAGCAGTTCCCCCGGGACAGGCTACTACGAGCAGTACTTC	CASSSPGTGYYEQYF
TRBJ1-2	.	TRBV21-1	.	TGTGCCAGCAGCGAACAAAGAGGGGGCGGCTACACCTTC	CASSEQRGGGYTF
TRBJ2-7	.	TRBV11-2	.	TGTGCCAGCAGGAGAGGGCCCTACGAGCAGTACTTC	CASRRGPYEQYF
TRBJ2-1	TRBD2	TRBV4-3	.	TGCGCCAGCAGCCAAGTCTGGCGGGGGGCCTACAATGAGCAGTTCTTC	CASSQVWRGAYNEQFF
TRBJ2-2	.	TRBV9	.	TGTGCCAGCAGCGTAAGGCGGGAGAACACCGGGGAGCTGTTTTTT	CASSVRRENTGELFF
TRBJ1-2	.	TRBV4-1	.	TGCGCCAGCAGCCAAGTAGCAGGGTTGGGAGGCTACACCTTC	CASSQVAGLGGYTF
TRBJ1-1	TRBD1	TRBV5-6	.	TGTGCCAGCAGCTTCCGGATGACAGGGCACACTGAAGCTTTCTTT	CASSFRMTGHTEAFF
TRBJ1-5	.	TRBV5-6	.	TGTGCCAGCAGCTTACAGGATCAGCCCCAGCATTTT	CASSLQDQPQHF
TRBJ2-7	TRBD2	TRBV30	.	TGTGCCTGGAGTGTAACTTCTGGGACTAGCGTTAGGCACTACGAGCAGTACTTC	CAWSVTSGTSVRHYEQYF
TRBJ2-5	.	TRBV7-7	.	TGTGCCAGCAGCCGACAGGTTTGGGAGACCCAGTACTTC	CASSRQVWETQYF
TRBJ2-3	.	TRBV5-1	.	TGCGCCAGCTCCAAAGCCGCCGAGGCAGATACGCAGTATTTT	CASSKAAEADTQYF
TRBJ1-1	.	TRBV20-1	.	TGCAGTGCTAGAGAAGCTACTGAAGCTTTCTTT	CSAREATEAFF
TRBJ1-1	TRBD1	TRBV7-9	few	TGTGCCAGCAGCCCCGGACAGGGTTGGACTGAAGCTTTCTTT	CASSPGQGWTEAFF
TRBJ2-7	TRBD1	TRBV29-1	.	TGCAGCACCCGGGACAGCCTATACGAGCAGTACTTC	CSTRDSLYEQYF
TRBJ1-5	TRBD1	TRBV30	few	TGTGCCTGGACCCACAGGGGCGGTCAGCCCCAGCATTTT	CAWTHRGGQPQHF
TRBJ2-1	TRBD2	TRBV4-1	.	TGCGCCAGCAGCCGGACTAGCGGGAACAATGAGCAGTTCTTC	CASSRTSGNNEQFF
TRBJ2-2	TRBD1	TRBV6-6	.	TGTGCCAGCAGTGAGACAGGGGAAGATTCCGGGGAGCTGTTTTTT	CASSETGEDSGELFF
TRBJ1-5	TRBD1	TRBV28	.	TGTGCCAGCAGTTTGGGACAGGGTAGCAATCAGCCCCAGCATTTT	CASSLGQGSNQPQHF
TRBJ2-1	TRBD1	TRBV6-4	.	TGTGCCAGCAGCCTACAGGGGATCTCGAATGAGCAGTTCTTC	CASSLQGISNEQFF
TRBJ2-1	.	TRBV19	.	TGTGCCAGTAGTATAGATTTAAAGGCCACCGGGGTTAAAAGGGACAATGAGCAGTTCTTC	CASSIDLKATGVKRDNEQFF
TRBJ2-7	TRBD1	TRBV7-6	.	TGTGCCAGCAGCCCTTGGACAGGGGGGGACGAGCAGTACTTC	CASSPWTGGDEQYF
TRBJ1-6	.	TRBV6-5	.	TGTGCCAGCAGTTACTCGGCCGTCTATAATTCACCCCTCCACTTT	CASSYSAVYNSPLHF
TRBJ2-1	TRBD1	TRBV2	.	TGTGCCAGCGAATTGAGTGAGGGGGCCTCACCGTACAATGAGCAGTTCTTC	CASELSEGASPYNEQFF
TRBJ1-5	.	TRBV6-1	.	TGTGCCAGCAGTGGGACACCCGGCAATCAGCCCCAGCATTTT	CASSGTPGNQPQHF
TRBJ2-7	.	TRBV7-2	.	TGTGCCAGCAGCGTTTTGCGGGGGCTCTCCTACGAGCAGTACTTC	CASSVLRGLSYEQYF
TRBJ1-5	.	TRBV30	.	TGTGCCTGGAGTGTACCCGGGGGTAGCAATCAGCCCCAGCATTTT	CAWSVPGGSNQPQHF
TRBJ2-2	TRBD1	TRBV5-1	.	TGCGCCAGCAGCGGACAGGGGAACACCGGGGAGCTGTTTTTT	CASSGQGNTGELFF
TRBJ2-1	TRBD2	TRBV5-1	.	TGCGCCAGCAGCTTGGGACTAGCGGGAGGGCCCGGGTTCTTC	CASSLGLAGGPGFF
TRBJ1-4	.	TRBV6-5	.	TGTGCCAGCAGTTACTACCGGACTAATGAAAAACTGTTTTTT	CASSYYRTNEKLFF
TRBJ1-2	.	TRBV7-2	.	TGTGCCAGCAGCTTACCGATCGAACAGGGCTATGGCTACACCTTC	CASSLPIEQGYGYTF
TRBJ1-2	.	TRBV5-4	.	TGTGCCAGCAGCTTCGTATCCCGGCAGGGCGGTGGCTACACCTTC	CASSFVSRQGGGYTF